The TCR beta chain under discussion was sequenced for a study of OX40 agonist ivuxolimab in advanced cancers. Germline loops: CDR1 SGHRS, CDR2 YFSETQ. Trimming took 1 base from V and 0 from J, leaving 8 bases between them. The CDR3 loop spans 15 amino acids. Profiling relied on immunoSEQ multiplex PCR, and the TCRdb table lists in-frame clones only, not all of them. The sample yields 30,000 to 45,000 clones, 80% seen once. The TCR originated in an adult with an advanced solid tumor such as melanoma, head and neck, liver or kidney cancer. The sample consisted of CD4+ or CD8+ T cells sorted from blood, taken in a trial of the OX40 agonist ivuxolimab. The gene calls are TRBV5-1 and TRBJ1-5; the D is unclear. The chain's CDR3 is CASSLSGDSNQPQHF. CDR3 in DNA: TGCGCCAGCAGCTTGTCCGGGGATAGCAATCAGCCCCAGCATTTT.